Presented here are 7 T cell receptor beta chains from one specimen sequenced in a study of beta chain features in type 1 diabetes. Of the isolated RNA, all was reverse transcribed, and so the sequenced material was expressed TCRB transcripts. TCRdb's copy holds only in-frame clones and misses some; the assay was immunoSEQ multiplex PCR. The sample lists over 300,000 clones, 8% occurring once. Sequences were obtained from central memory CD4+ T cells from blood. The receptors come from a woman in her late teens or twenties in good health.

CDR3 loop: CASSETGQLQETQYF. In nucleotides, the CDR3 is TGCGCCAGCAGCGAAACCGGACAGCTCCAAGAGACCCAGTACTTC. This sequence joins TRBV4-1 and TRBJ2-5, with D perhaps TRBD1 (6 bases). From germline, CDR1 is MGHRA and CDR2 YSYEKL. This CDR3 is 15 amino acids long. Trimming removed 5 bases from V and 1 base from J, with 14 bases in between.

The count of this clone is one. A much larger clone differs by one base, so this may be a read error. The chain is built from TRBV14 and TRBJ2-5, with 10 bases identical to TRBD1. The germline gives CDR1 SGHDN, CDR2 FVKESK. The CDR3 has 13 residues. CDR3 DNA: TGTGCCAGCAGCCGAGGACAGGGGGAGACCCAGCACTTC. This codes for CASSRGQGETQHF.

This clone was seen a few times. The chain employs TRBV18 and TRBJ2-2; TRBD2 aligns across 7 bases. The CDR3 is 15 residues long. Germline V gene sequence: CDR1 KGHSH, CDR2 LQKENI. The V segment lost 3 bases and the J segment 2 bases; nucleotides outside the gene matches: 3. The CDR3 is CASSPGLVNTGELFF. CDR3 bases: TGTGCCAGCTCACCCGGACTAGTTAACACCGGGGAGCTGTTTTTT.

This chain joins TRBV10-3 and TRBJ2-7, with 8 bases fitting TRBD2. CDR3 length: 16 amino acids. Germline CDR1 and CDR2: ENHRY and SYGVKD. V lost 4 bases, J lost 2 bases, and 10 bases stayed unmatched. CDR3 protein: CAISVRAGALTYEQYF. The CDR3 bases are TGTGCCATCAGTGTGCGAGCGGGAGCCTTGACCTACGAGCAGTACTTC.

The chain is built from TRBV25-1 and TRBJ2-5, with TRBD2 matching 7 bases. Losses at the gene ends were 4 bases for V and 11 bases for J; bases not matched to a gene: 13. Germline CDR1 reads MGHDK; CDR2 reads SYGVNS. CDR3 length: 14 residues. The DNA of the CDR3 is TGTGCCAGCAGTGCCGTGGGGCTAGCGGAAGAGCAGTACTTC. It translates to CASSAVGLAEEQYF.

This clone appeared a few times. The chain has TRBV28 and TRBJ1-4, with D possibly matching TRBD1 (5 bases). The germline V gene encodes CDR1 MDHEN and CDR2 SYDVKM. Trimming shortened V by 4 bases and J by 7 bases, and 10 bases separated the two germline ends. The CDR3 is 13 residues long. CDR3: CASSSFQGEKLFF. CDR3 sequence (DNA): TGTGCCAGCAGTTCCTTTCAGGGTGAAAAACTGTTTTTT.

The genes are TRBV6-6 and TRBJ1-5; possible D gene TRBD1, 5 bases. Trimming shortened V by 4 bases and J by 6 bases, and 16 bases separated the two germline ends. This CDR3 has 15 amino acids. CDR1 and CDR2 from the germline V gene are MNHNY and SVGAGI (reference sequence). The DNA of the CDR3 is TGTGCCAGCAGTTCCATGCGGGGCATCGGTCAGCCCCAGCATTTT. This gives the protein CASSSMRGIGQPQHF.